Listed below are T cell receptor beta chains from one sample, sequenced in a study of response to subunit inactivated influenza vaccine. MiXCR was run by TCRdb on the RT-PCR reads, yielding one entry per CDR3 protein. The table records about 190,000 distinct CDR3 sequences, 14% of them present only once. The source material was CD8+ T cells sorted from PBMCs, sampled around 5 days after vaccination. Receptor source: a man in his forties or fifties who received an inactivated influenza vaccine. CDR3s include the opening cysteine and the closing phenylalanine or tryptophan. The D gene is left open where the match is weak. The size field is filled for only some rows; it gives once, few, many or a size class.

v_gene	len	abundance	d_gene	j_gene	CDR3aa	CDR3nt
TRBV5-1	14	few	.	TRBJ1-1	CASSDGSGNTEAFF	TGCGCCAGCAGCGACGGGTCCGGGAACACTGAAGCTTTCTTT
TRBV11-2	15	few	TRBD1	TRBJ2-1	CASTRTGAHYNEQFF	TGTGCCAGCACCCGGACAGGGGCTCATTACAATGAGCAGTTCTTC
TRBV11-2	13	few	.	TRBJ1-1	CASSLGQGGVAFF	TGTGCCAGCAGCTTAGGTCAAGGGGGAGTGGCTTTCTTT
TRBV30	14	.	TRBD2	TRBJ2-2	CAWSAGGVPGELFF	TGTGCCTGGAGTGCGGGAGGAGTCCCCGGGGAGCTGTTTTTT
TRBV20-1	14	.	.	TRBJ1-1	CSARVWGVNTEAFF	TGCAGTGCTAGAGTTTGGGGTGTGAACACTGAAGCTTTCTTT
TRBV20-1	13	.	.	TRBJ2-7	CSARRVSAYEQYF	TGCAGTGCTAGAAGGGTCAGTGCCTACGAGCAGTACTTC
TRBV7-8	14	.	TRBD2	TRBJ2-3	CASSVSGDTDTQYF	TGTGCCAGCAGCGTTAGCGGGGACACAGATACGCAGTATTTT
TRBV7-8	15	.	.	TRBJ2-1	CASSLGKGLGDEQFF	TGTGCCAGCAGCTTAGGGAAGGGCTTGGGGGATGAGCAGTTCTTC
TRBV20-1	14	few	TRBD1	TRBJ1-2	CSEGPGDRAYGYTF	TGCAGCGAAGGCCCCGGGGACAGGGCCTATGGCTACACCTTC
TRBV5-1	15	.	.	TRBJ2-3	CASSFSGASTDTQYF	TGCGCCAGCAGCTTTTCGGGGGCGAGCACAGATACGCAGTATTTT
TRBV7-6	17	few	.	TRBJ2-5	CASSLPPFGTYQETQYF	TGTGCCAGCAGCTTACCGCCCTTCGGGACTTACCAAGAGACCCAGTACTTC
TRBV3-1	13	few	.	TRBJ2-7	CASSRDTPYEQYF	TGTGCCAGCAGCCGGGACACCCCATACGAGCAGTACTTC
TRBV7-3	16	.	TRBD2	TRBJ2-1	CASSLTGGSSYNEQFF	TGTGCCAGCAGCTTAACGGGCGGGAGTAGCTACAATGAGCAGTTCTTC
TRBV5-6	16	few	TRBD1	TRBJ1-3	CASSFGTGFSGNTIYF	TGTGCCAGCAGCTTCGGGACAGGGTTCTCTGGAAACACCATATATTTT
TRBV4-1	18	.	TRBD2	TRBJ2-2	CASSPSSLAGVAGGELFF	TGCGCCAGCAGTCCATCCAGTCTAGCGGGAGTAGCGGGCGGGGAGCTGTTTTTT
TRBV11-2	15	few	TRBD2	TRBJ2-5	CASSFFRAGGETQYF	TGTGCCAGCAGCTTCTTCCGGGCGGGAGGGGAGACCCAGTACTTC
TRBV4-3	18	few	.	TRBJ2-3	CASSQDEAGRGYTDTQYF	TGCGCCAGCAGCCAAGATGAGGCCGGTAGAGGATACACAGATACGCAGTATTTT
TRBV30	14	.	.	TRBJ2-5	CAWSVADYQETQYF	TGTGCCTGGAGTGTAGCGGACTACCAAGAGACCCAGTACTTC
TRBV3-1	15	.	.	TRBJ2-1	CASSQDLGHGGEQFF	TGTGCCAGCAGCCAAGATCTGGGCCATGGAGGTGAGCAGTTCTTC